The 15 T cell receptor beta chains presented below share a single source sample, sequenced in a study of T cell responses to AZD1222 COVID-19 vaccine. The table came from immunoSEQ multiplex PCR; TCRdb's copy has only in-frame clones and leaves some out. Of over 35,000 clones listed, roughly 78% are singletons. The sample consisted of peripheral blood, taken 28 days after the second dose of the MenACWY control vaccine. The origin of the receptors is an adult who received the MenACWY meningococcal vaccine as a control.

The CDR3 region has the DNA TGCGCCAGCGCGCAGCGGGAGGGATCCGAGACCCAGTACTTC. This gives the protein CASAQREGSETQYF. V gene TRBV5-1 combines with J gene TRBJ2-5; 10 bases are shared with TRBD2. CDR1 SGHRS and CDR2 YFSETQ come from the germline V gene. This CDR3 is built from 14 residues. The ends lost 7 bases at V and 5 bases at J; junction bases unmatched: 8.

This sequence joins TRBV2 and TRBJ1-5, with D tentatively TRBD1 (6 bases). The V and J ends lost 8 bases and 2 bases respectively, with 16 bases between them. In germline, CDR1 is SNHLY, CDR2 FYNNEI. This CDR3 comprises 15 residues. The CDR3 sequence is CASGGGGMGNQPQHF. The CDR3 DNA sequence: TGTGCCAGCGGGGGCGGGGGAATGGGCAATCAGCCCCAGCATTTT.

The V and J genes are TRBV3-1 (or the pseudogene TRBV3-2) and TRBJ2-1; 7 bases fit TRBD2. This CDR3 is 14 amino acids long. V lost 0 bases, J lost 15 bases, and 11 bases stayed unmatched. CDR1 LGHDT and CDR2 YNNKEL come from the germline V gene (reference sequence). The CDR3 DNA reads as TGTGCCAGCAGCCAAGAAGGCGGGAGAGTGTTACCGTTCTTC. Translation: CASSQEGGRVLPFF.

This clone was found once. The chain couples TRBV9 to TRBJ1-4, with TRBD1 matching over 7 bases. The CDR3 runs 17 residues. Germline lookup yields CDR1 SGDLS and CDR2 YYNGEE. J was trimmed by 7 bases and V by 0 bases; bases with no gene match: 12. The CDR3 is CASSVATEGRGGEKLFF. In DNA, the CDR3 is TGTGCCAGCAGCGTAGCTACGGAGGGCAGGGGGGGTGAAAAACTGTTTTTT.

CDR3 sequence (DNA): TGTGCCAGCTCAGGGGGCTCCTACGAGCAGTACTTC. Its protein is CASSGGSYEQYF. V usage is TRBV10-3 and J usage is TRBJ2-7; 7 bases line up with TRBD1. This CDR3 has 12 residues. The ends lost 10 bases at V and 0 bases at J; junction bases unmatched: 3. Germline CDR1 is ENHRY and CDR2 is SYGVKD.

The V and J genes are TRBV2 and TRBJ1-5, with 11 bases fitting TRBD1. The germline V gene encodes CDR1 SNHLY and CDR2 FYNNEI. The CDR3 covers 15 residues. Losses at the gene ends were 4 bases for V and 4 bases for J; bases not matched to a gene: 3. The chain's CDR3 is CASSGTGGRNQPQHF. CDR3 bases: TGTGCCAGCAGTGGGACAGGGGGCCGAAATCAGCCCCAGCATTTT.

This clone was picked up a small number of times. This CDR3 is CATRTSGRFAQYF. The CDR3 nucleotides read TGTGCCACCCGAACTAGCGGGAGGTTCGCGCAGTATTTT. The rearrangement joins TRBV19 to TRBJ2-3; 12 bases are shared with TRBD2. The ends lost 10 bases at V and 10 bases at J; junction bases unmatched: 9. The CDR3 totals 13 residues. Germline CDR1 and CDR2: LNHDA and SQIVND (reference sequence).

The rearrangement links TRBV10-1 to TRBJ2-7; TRBD1 might be the D (6 bases). With 6 bases removed from V and 2 bases from J, the gap between germline ends came to 11 bases. The germline V gene encodes CDR1 WNHNN and CDR2 SYGVQD (reference sequence). This CDR3 has 13 amino acids. CDR3 bases: TGCGCCAGCAGGGGGACACTCCCCTACGAGCAGTACTTC. Protein product: CASRGTLPYEQYF.

This clone has just one count. The gene calls are TRBV19 and TRBJ1-1, with D possibly matching TRBD1 (5 bases). CDR3 length: 15 residues. The germline V gene has CDR1 LNHDA and CDR2 SQIVND (reference sequence). Deletions cut 7 bases from V and 0 bases from J, with 15 bases between. DNA of the CDR3: TGTGCCAGTACCAACGGACACCGGCTGAACACTGAAGCTTTCTTT. Its translation is CASTNGHRLNTEAFF.

The CDR3 is CASSQDRTGDAFF. CDR3 DNA sequence: TGTGCCAGCAGCCAAGATCGGACAGGGGATGCTTTCTTT. The J gene is TRBJ1-1, the V gene TRBV14, with 9 bases aligning to TRBD1. The V and J ends lost 0 bases and 11 bases, in that order; junction bases with no gene match: 4. The CDR3 loop spans 13 amino acids. Germline CDR1 is SGHDN and CDR2 is FVKESK. Together with reference TRBV14 and TRBJ1-1, the CDR3 gives the full variable domain: EAGVTQFPSHSVIEKGQTVTLRCDPISGHDNLYWYRRVMGKEIKFLLHFVKESKQDESGMPNNRFLAERTGGTYSTLKVQPAELEDSGVYFCASSQDRTGDAFFGQGTRLTVV.

This clone has only a few counts. The V and J genes are TRBV6-5 and TRBJ1-1; TRBD1 matches at 7 bases. CDR1 is MNHEY, CDR2 SVGAGI, per germline. CDR3 length equals 14 residues. Unmatched junction bases numbered 6, after V lost 4 bases and J lost 4 bases. The CDR3 sequence: CASSSDRAFTEAFF. CDR3 bases: TGTGCCAGCAGTTCAGACAGGGCTTTCACTGAAGCTTTCTTT.

V and J are TRBV7-8 and TRBJ2-2; either TRBD1 or TRBD2 may supply D (5 bases each). V lost 3 bases to trimming and J lost 8 bases, with 16 bases between them. Germline CDR1 is SGHVS and CDR2 is FQNEAQ. The CDR3 contains 15 residues. The CDR3 sequence: CASSLVGTQGGELFF. CDR3 coding DNA: TGTGCCAGCAGCTTGGTCGGGACCCAGGGAGGGGAGCTGTTTTTT.

The chain has TRBV6-5 and TRBJ1-5, with D maybe TRBD1 (5 bases). Germline CDR1 and CDR2: MNHEY and SVGAGI. V shed 0 bases and J shed 2 bases, with 5 bases lying between them. The CDR3 loop spans 14 amino acids. The CDR3 sequence: CASSYSGGNQPQHF. CDR3 in DNA: TGTGCCAGCAGTTACTCAGGGGGCAATCAGCCCCAGCATTTT.

The chain is built from TRBV5-6 and TRBJ2-2; no reliable D call. Trimming pared 4 bases from V and 6 bases from J, leaving 13 bases between. This CDR3 is 14 amino acids long. Germline-derived CDR1 and CDR2 are SGHDT and YYEEEE. The CDR3 sequence is CASSGVEWAGELFF. In nucleotides, the CDR3 is TGTGCCAGCAGCGGGGTGGAGTGGGCCGGGGAGCTGTTTTTT.

J is TRBJ2-5 and V is TRBV28, with unresolved D. Trimming took 3 bases from V and 5 from J, leaving 16 bases between them. The CDR3 has 15 residues. The germline V gene has CDR1 MDHEN and CDR2 SYDVKM. Written as DNA, the CDR3 is TGTGCCAGCAGTTTCAGACGGCAAGGACGGGAGACCCAGTACTTC. Its protein is CASSFRRQGRETQYF.